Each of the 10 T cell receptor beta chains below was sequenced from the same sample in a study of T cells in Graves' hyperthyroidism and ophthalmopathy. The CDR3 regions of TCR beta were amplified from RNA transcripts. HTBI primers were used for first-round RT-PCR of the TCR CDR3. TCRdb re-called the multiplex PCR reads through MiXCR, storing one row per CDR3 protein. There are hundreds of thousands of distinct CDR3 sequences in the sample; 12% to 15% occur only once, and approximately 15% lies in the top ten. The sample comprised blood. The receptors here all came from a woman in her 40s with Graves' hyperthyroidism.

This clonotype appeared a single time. The CDR3 protein is CASSLAEGYEQYF. CDR3 coding DNA: TGCGCCAGCAGCTTGGCCGAGGGCTACGAGCAGTACTTC. The chain couples TRBV5-1 to TRBJ2-7; TRBD2 is a possible D gene (5 bases). Looked up from germline, CDR1 is SGHRS and CDR2 is YFSETQ. CDR3 length: 13 amino acids. V dropped 0 bases and J dropped 3 bases, with 7 bases sitting between them.

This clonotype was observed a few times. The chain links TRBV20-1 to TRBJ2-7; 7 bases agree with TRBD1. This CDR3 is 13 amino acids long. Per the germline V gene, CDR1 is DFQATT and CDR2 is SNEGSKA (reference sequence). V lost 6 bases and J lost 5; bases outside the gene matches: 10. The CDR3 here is CSAGDSPSDEQYF. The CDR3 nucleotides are TGCAGTGCCGGGGACAGCCCTTCCGACGAGCAGTACTTC.

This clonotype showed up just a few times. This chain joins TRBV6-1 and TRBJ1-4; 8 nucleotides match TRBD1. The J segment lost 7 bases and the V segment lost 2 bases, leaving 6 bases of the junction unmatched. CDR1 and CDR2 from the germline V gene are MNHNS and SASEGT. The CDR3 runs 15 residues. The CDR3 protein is CASSELGRGLEKLFF. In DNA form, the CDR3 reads TGTGCCAGCAGTGAATTGGGCAGGGGGCTTGAAAAACTGTTTTTT.

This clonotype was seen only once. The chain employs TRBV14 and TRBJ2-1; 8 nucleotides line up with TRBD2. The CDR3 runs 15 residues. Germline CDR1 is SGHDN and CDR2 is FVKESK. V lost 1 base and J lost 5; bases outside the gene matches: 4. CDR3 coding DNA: TGTGCCAGCAGCCAAGTGGGACTAGGTAACAATGAGCAGTTCTTC. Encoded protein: CASSQVGLGNNEQFF.

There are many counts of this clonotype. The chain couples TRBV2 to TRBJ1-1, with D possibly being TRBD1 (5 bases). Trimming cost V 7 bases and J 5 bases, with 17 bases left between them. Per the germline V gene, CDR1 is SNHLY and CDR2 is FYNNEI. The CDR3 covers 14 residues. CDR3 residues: CASIWGYSVTEAFF. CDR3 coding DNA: TGTGCCAGCATCTGGGGGTATAGCGTGACTGAAGCTTTCTTT. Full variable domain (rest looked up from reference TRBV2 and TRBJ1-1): EPEVTQTPSHQVTQMGQEVILRCVPISNHLYFYWYRQILGQKVEFLVSFYNNEISEKSEIFDDQFSVERPDGSNFTLKIRSTKLEDSAMYFCASIWGYSVTEAFFGQGTRLTVV.

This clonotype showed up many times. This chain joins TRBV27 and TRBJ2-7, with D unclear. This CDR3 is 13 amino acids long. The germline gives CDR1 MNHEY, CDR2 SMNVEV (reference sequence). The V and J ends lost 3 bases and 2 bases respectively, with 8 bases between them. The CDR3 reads CASSFNSPYEQYF. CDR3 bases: TGTGCCAGCAGTTTTAACAGTCCCTACGAGCAGTACTTC.

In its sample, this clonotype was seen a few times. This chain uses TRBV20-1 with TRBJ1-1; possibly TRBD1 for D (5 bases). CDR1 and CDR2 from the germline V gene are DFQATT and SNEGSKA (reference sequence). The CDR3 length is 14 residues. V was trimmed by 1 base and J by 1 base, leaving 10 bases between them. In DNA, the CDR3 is TGCAGTGCTAGAGGGAACGGGGGGAACACTGAAGCTTTCTTT. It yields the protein CSARGNGGNTEAFF.

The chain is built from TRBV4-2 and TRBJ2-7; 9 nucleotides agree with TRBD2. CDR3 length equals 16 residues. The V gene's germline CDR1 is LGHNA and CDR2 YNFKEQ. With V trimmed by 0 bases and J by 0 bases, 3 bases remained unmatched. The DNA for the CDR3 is TGTGCCAGCAGCCAAGAGACTAGCGGATACTCCTACGAGCAGTACTTC. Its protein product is CASSQETSGYSYEQYF.

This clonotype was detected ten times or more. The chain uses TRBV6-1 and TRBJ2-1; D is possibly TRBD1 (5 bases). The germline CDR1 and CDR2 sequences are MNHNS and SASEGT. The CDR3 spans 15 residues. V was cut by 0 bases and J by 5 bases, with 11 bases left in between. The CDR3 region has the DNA TGTGCCAGCAGTGAAGCCCAGGGTCGCCACAATGAGCAGTTCTTC. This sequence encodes CASSEAQGRHNEQFF.

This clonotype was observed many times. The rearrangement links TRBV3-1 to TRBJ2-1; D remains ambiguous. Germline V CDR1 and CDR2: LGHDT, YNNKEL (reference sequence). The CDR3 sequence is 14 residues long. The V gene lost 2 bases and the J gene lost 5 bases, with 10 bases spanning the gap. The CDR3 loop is CASSQIEANNEQFF. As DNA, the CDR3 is TGTGCCAGCAGCCAAATTGAGGCGAACAATGAGCAGTTCTTC.